This T cell receptor (beta chain) was found in a study of long-term antiretroviral therapy in people with HIV (dated by TCRdb to 2022 to 2024). For the wider study: The earliest samples were collected approximately a decade before the 2015 WHO recommendation for immediate ART, a period when ART was typically delayed until CD4 counts fell. A retrospective serial study tested whether ART initiation and durable HIV suppression were associated with changes in peripheral blood TRB repertoire composition and diversity. No cross-contamination during QIAcube processing was seen in test extractions of a monoclonal T-cell line run alongside around 34 polyclonal samples. Among the 30 to 35 participants with HIV, eleven were female. A total of 192 cryopreserved PBMC samples were contributed to the cohort by 30 adults with confirmed HIV infection, with samples collected serially over a mean of 6 years (range 1-12).

Inclusion was restricted to participants for whom at least one PBMC sample before ART initiation and at least two post-ART samples were available. Every participant with HIV received treatment in the United States of America. Cryopreserved samples of about 0.95-11 million PBMC were thawed and washed before DNA extraction. At the time of the earliest PBMC sample for each participant with HIV, ages ranged from about 20 to 54 years. Each participant contributed PBMC samples from 1-4 timepoints before ART initiation and 2-8 timepoints after ART initiation, with a median of 7 samples. For every participant, serial HIV viral load, CD4+ T-cell count, ART history and demographic data were obtained. Genomic DNA was extracted from unsorted PBMC with a Qiagen kit on a QIAcube, with processing performed in batches of 12 samples. The CDR3 goes from the cysteine to the phenylalanine over 13 residues. The DNA shown is the 39-base CDR3, in frame from base 1. Trimming removed 4 bases from V and 5 bases from J; the gene matches leave 3 bases unexplained. CDR1 and CDR2, looked up from the germline V gene, are ENHRY and SYGVKD.

The immunoSEQ hsTCRB v3.0 assay was used at survey level resolution to sequence the TRB variable region. The target sequencing depth for TRB was about 40,000-50,000 T-cell genomes per sample. An Illumina MiSeq with a v3 150-cycle kit was used to sequence the pooled TRB libraries. Processing in the source paper ran as follows. Repertoire analysis was performed in R inside a reproducible Nextflow workflow that covered QC, data transformation and analysis. LymphoSeq2, an R package for exploring AIRR-Seq data, was used to implement custom analyses. A few samples that produced fewer than 5000 total TRB sequences were removed, so 200 or so HIV repertoires were analyzed. Among the roughly 180 retained HIV repertoires, 55 to 60 were collected before ART initiation and 129 after ART initiation. Each repertoire was downsampled to 5000 TRB nucleotide sequences, and summary statistics were averaged across 100 downsampling iterations. TRB sequences were retained for analysis only if CDR3 regions of at least seven amino acids were present. Diversity was assessed using a clonality score derived from Shannon entropy and using the Gini coefficient. In repertoire networks, the top 5000 CDR3 amino acid sequences were linked whenever an edit distance of one separated two sequences. For TRB CDR3 amino acid sequences, antigen specificity groups and MHC restriction were predicted with GLIPH2. Known CMV, EBV, HIV or tissue antigen associations were flagged by matching CDR3 amino acid sequences against VDJdb and McPAS-TCR. Pre-ART, post-ART and control groups were compared with Wilcoxon signed-rank tests and Holm-Bonferroni correction. TCRdb took this table from immuneACCESS and kept in-frame rearrangements with V and J called. Such tables lack part of the clones; where checked against another copy, unresolved V genes explain under half of the gap, and the rest is unexplained. The DNA was the basis for D and trimming; V, J and clone size are from that table. For this sample the table gives around 25,000 clones, of which 88% were detected only once. Of the sample, approximately 5% is held by the ten largest clones.

Details on this clone: This receptor's antigen is unknown. No much larger clonotype is one base removed from it; base qualities were not supplied.

Beyond this particular receptor, the publication reports: Owing to limited PBMC availability, only the TCR beta chain was sequenced, without alpha chain pairing. HIV repertoires had narrower CDR3 length ranges than controls, and the network structure suggested an antigen-experienced repertoire that shifted only slightly toward naive after ART. At every time point, the repertoire was dominated by expanded TRB clones first identified before ART initiation, although this dominance fluctuated and, in many PLHIV, declined after ART. The samples were dated from the mid-2000s to the late 2010s, and the ART regimens that were used may be less effective than current ART regimens. Because pre-ART samples had limited cell numbers, profiling was done on unsorted PBMC rather than on sorted CD4+ and CD8+ T cells. ART initiation was associated with a significant increase in TRB diversity, but diversity stayed significantly below transplant donor controls even after long-term ART. Inferences about post-ART repertoire changes were limited because no data were available on ART adherence, viral resistance or therapy changes.

The receptor comes from a man aged 25 to 40 with HIV. Source: unsorted PBMCs, taken about 4.3 years after starting antiretroviral therapy. The receptor chain draws on TRBV10-3 and TRBJ2-5; the junction holds 8 bases that match TRBD2. The sequenced DNA is TGTGCCATCAGTGCGGGGGGGCGGGAGACCCAGTACTTC. Its amino acids are CAISAGGRETQYF.